A single T cell receptor (beta chain) is shown here with its context. The data were obtained in a study of cytomegalovirus exposure and HLA in healthy donors. PCR employed 60 Vbeta and 13 Jbeta primers. Profiling relied on immunoSEQ multiplex PCR, and the TCRdb table lists in-frame clones only, not all of them. This table holds fewer than 130,000 clones, approximately 66% found once. Trimming stripped 5 bases from V and 3 bases from J, with 6 bases between. The germline V gene encodes CDR1 LNHDA and CDR2 SQIVND (reference sequence). The CDR3 has 12 amino acids. Sequencing was done on a sample of PBMCs. The origin of this receptor is a man aged 35-49 years in good health and CMV-seropositive. The V call is TRBV19, the J call TRBJ2-3; D possibly corresponds to TRBD1 (6 bases). The CDR3 region has the DNA TGTGCCAGTAGTCAGGGGACAGATACGCAGTATTTT. Translation: CASSQGTDTQYF.